Sequencing of this TCR beta chain was carried out in a study of blood T cell repertoires in COVID-19. The wider study: Material from acute and convalescent COVID-19 was sourced from the United States, Italy and Spain. The analysed material was cDNA or gDNA that came from T cells, B-cell-depleted T cells, or PBMCs.

Germline CDR1 and CDR2: MDHEN and SYDVKM. The germline V and J ends were trimmed by 6 bases and 2 bases, with 5 bases remaining between them. This CDR3 region has 11 residues. This clone was picked up a small number of times. Per the original methods: Nucleated cell counts were estimated from reference gene primer amplification. Profiled with immunoSEQ multiplex PCR; TCRdb holds only in-frame clones, not every one. V, J and clone size were drawn from that table, and D and trimming were deduced from the DNA. The sample contains about 120,000 clones, around three quarters of which appear only once. The source is a woman aged 80 or older with acute or convalescent COVID-19. V is TRBV28 and J is TRBJ2-7, with a possible D match to TRBD2 (5 bases). The sample consisted of peripheral blood. CDR3 amino acids: CASRRAYEQYF. The CDR3 DNA reads TGTGCCAGCAGGCGGGCCTACGAGCAGTACTTC.